This T cell receptor (beta chain) was sequenced during a study of T-cell reconstitution after alpha-beta-depleted transplantation in children. General study points: The origin of alpha-beta T cells about two months after transplant was reportedly several hundred expanded graft clones. Surviving recipient cells, namely T cells and thymic progenitors, were the source of high day-60 TCRbeta diversity in some patients. After one year, T-cell counts and TCRbeta diversity mostly came from new T cells.

During its preparation, the TCRbeta library received unique molecular identifiers. Using its own MiXCR run on the PCR reads, TCRdb lists one record per CDR3 protein. This table holds about 260,000 distinct CDR3 sequences, around 8% found once. Many counts were recorded for this clonotype. Its antigen is not known. V shed 6 bases and J 2 bases; nucleotides not matched to a gene: 9. The CDR3 covers 15 residues. Germline V lookup: CDR1 KGHSH, CDR2 LQKENI. The chain is built from TRBV18 and TRBJ1-2, with 7 bases identical to TRBD1. The sequencing here drew on PBMCs, mostly from graft donor cells, taken 180 days after TCRalphabeta/CD19-depleted stem cell transplant. This receptor was taken from a male patient younger than 18 who had a stem cell transplant for acute lymphoblastic leukemia, so the T cells may come from the graft donor. CDR3 DNA: TGTGCCAGCTCGAACCCGGGACAGACAAACTATGGCTACACCTTC. Translated: CASSNPGQTNYGYTF.